These 9 T cell receptor beta chains originate from one sample sequenced in a study of cytomegalovirus exposure and HLA in healthy donors (dated by TCRdb to the late 2010s). The protocol used for the library was the immunoSEQ multiplex PCR assay. For the multiplex PCR, a mixture combining 60 forward primers for TCR Vbeta segments and 13 reverse primers for TCR Jbeta segments was used. In its TCRdb copy, this immuneACCESS table keeps in-frame sequences only and misses some clones. Where compared with another copy, unresolved V genes explain less than half of these, and the others have no known cause. The sample includes 150,000 to 250,000 clones, with roughly 79% observed a single time. The leading ten clones occupy 1.5% to 2% of the sample. The material sequenced was PBMCs. The receptors originated from a man younger than 40 in good health and CMV-seronegative.

Notes on this clone: Additional DNA sequences in this sample encode the identical CDR3. The chain uses TRBV7-6 and TRBJ2-7, with D perhaps matching TRBD2 (6 bases). Trimming left V 1 base short and J 0 bases short, with 7 bases between. The germline V gene has CDR1 SGHVS and CDR2 FNYEAQ. The CDR3 spans 14 residues. In nucleotides, the CDR3 is TGTGCCAGCAGCTTAGGCGGGAACTCCTACGAGCAGTACTTC. It encodes CASSLGGNSYEQYF.

As for this clone: Other DNA sequences in this specimen translate into the identical CDR3. The J gene is TRBJ1-5, the V gene TRBV5-1; D is unresolved. Germline V lookup: CDR1 SGHRS, CDR2 YFSETQ. The CDR3 is 14 residues long. V was clipped by 5 bases and J by 2 bases, with 11 bases between them. The CDR3 reads CASSLGGGNQPQHF. The CDR3 DNA reads TGCGCCAGCAGTCTTGGCGGCGGCAATCAGCCCCAGCATTTT.

This chain uses TRBV4-1 with TRBJ2-3; D perhaps matches TRBD2 (5 bases). V was pared by 4 bases and J by 0 bases, with 14 bases between. The CDR3 is 16 residues long. The germline V gene encodes CDR1 MGHRA and CDR2 YSYEKL. In DNA, the CDR3 is TGCGCCAGCAGCCCCTTAGAGGGAAGAAGCACAGATACGCAGTATTTT. This translates into CASSPLEGRSTDTQYF.

The chain combines TRBV7-9 with TRBJ2-7; TRBD2 agrees at 7 bases. This CDR3 contains 16 residues. Germline CDR1 SEHNR, CDR2 FQNEAQ (reference sequence). V shed 5 bases, J shed 3 bases, and the junction held 13 bases outside the gene matches. CDR3 loop: CASSPPSGTEIYEQYF. As DNA, the CDR3 is TGTGCCAGCAGCCCCCCTAGCGGAACGGAGATCTACGAGCAGTACTTC.

V is TRBV9 and J is TRBJ1-1, with unresolved D. Germline CDR1 and CDR2: SGDLS and YYNGEE. The CDR3 has 14 amino acids. Trimming took off 6 bases at V and 1 base at J, with 13 bases between the two ends. Here the CDR3 DNA reads TGTGCCAGCACGTTTCTCCGGGAGAACACTGAAGCTTTCTTT. As protein: CASTFLRENTEAFF.

This clone occurred a few times. The rearrangement joins TRBV6-5 to TRBJ2-7; 11 bases align to TRBD1. The CDR3 covers 14 residues. V dropped 4 bases and J dropped 4; count of bases not matched to a gene: 3. From germline, CDR1 is MNHEY and CDR2 SVGAGI. Here the CDR3 DNA reads TGTGCCAGCAGTTCCGGGACAGGGGGATACGAGCAGTACTTC. Its protein product is CASSSGTGGYEQYF.

This sequence joins TRBV18 and TRBJ2-5; 7 positions agree with TRBD2. Germline CDR1 KGHSH, CDR2 LQKENI. The CDR3 loop spans 13 amino acids. V gave up 3 bases and J gave up 3 bases; unmatched junction bases: 1. The CDR3: CASSPGTKETQYF. The CDR3 DNA follows: TGTGCCAGCTCACCCGGGACTAAAGAGACCCAGTACTTC.

The rearrangement links TRBV5-4 to TRBJ2-5, with D tentatively TRBD1 (5 bases). The J call is in doubt because the DNA end fits TRBJ2-7 better. This CDR3 region has 15 residues. Per germline, CDR1 SGHNT and CDR2 YYREEE (reference sequence). As DNA, the CDR3 is TGTGCCAGCAGCTGGGTTAGGGGTGGGTACTACGAGCAGTACTTC. It yields the protein CASSWVRGGYYEQYF.

The chain combines TRBV6-4 with TRBJ2-1; D might be TRBD2 (6 bases). The CDR3 length is 16 residues. Trimming stripped 0 bases from V and 0 bases from J, with 9 bases between. Germline CDR1 MRHNA, CDR2 SNTAGT. This CDR3 reads CASSDSGSGSYNEQFF. The CDR3 nucleotides read TGTGCCAGCAGTGACTCGGGTAGCGGCTCCTACAATGAGCAGTTCTTC.